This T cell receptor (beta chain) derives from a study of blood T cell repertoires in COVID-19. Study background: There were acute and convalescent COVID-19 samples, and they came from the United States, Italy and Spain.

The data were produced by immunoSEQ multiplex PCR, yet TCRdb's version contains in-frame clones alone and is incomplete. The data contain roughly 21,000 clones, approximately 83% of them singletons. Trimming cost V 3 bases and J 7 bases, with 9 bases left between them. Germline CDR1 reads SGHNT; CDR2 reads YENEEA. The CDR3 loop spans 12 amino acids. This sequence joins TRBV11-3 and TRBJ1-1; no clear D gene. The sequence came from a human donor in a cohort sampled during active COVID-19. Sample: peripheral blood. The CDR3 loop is CASSLGAGEAFF. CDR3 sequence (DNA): TGTGCCAGCAGCTTGGGAGCGGGTGAAGCTTTCTTT.